These 25 T cell receptor beta chains were sequenced from one sample in a study of blood T cell repertoires in COVID-19. This table comes from immunoSEQ multiplex PCR, and its TCRdb copy is limited to in-frame clones, with some not included. Of 90,000 to 120,000 clones in the sample, around 85% are singletons; the top ten hold roughly 2.6%. The specimen sequenced was PBMCs or T cells enriched from blood (not recorded which). The receptor set was obtained from a woman in her fifties or sixties who had recovered from COVID-19.

This rearrangement joins TRBV5-1 to TRBJ1-3; TRBD1 matches at 9 bases. The V gene's germline CDR1 is SGHRS and CDR2 YFSETQ. The trim removed 0 bases at V and 1 base at J, leaving 2 bases unmatched. CDR3 length: 16 amino acids. The CDR3 protein is CASSLGDRVSGNTIYF. The CDR3 DNA is TGCGCCAGCAGCTTGGGGGACAGGGTTTCTGGAAACACCATATATTTT. Combining the CDR3 with reference TRBV5-1 and TRBJ1-3 gives the whole variable domain KAGVTQTPRYLIKTRGQQVTLSCSPISGHRSVSWYQQTPGQGLQFLFEYFSETQRNKGNFPGRFSGRQFSNSRSEMNVSTLELGDSALYLCASSLGDRVSGNTIYFGEGSWLTVV.

The chain links TRBV10-3 to TRBJ2-5; D is ambiguous. The V end lost 0 bases, the J end lost 0 bases, and 8 bases lay between the germline ends. Germline CDR1 is ENHRY and CDR2 is SYGVKD. The CDR3 runs to 15 residues. CDR3 loop: CAISESIEYQETQYF. The DNA for the CDR3 is TGTGCCATCAGTGAGTCGATAGAGTACCAAGAGACCCAGTACTTC.

The chain couples TRBV5-1 to TRBJ2-5, with D maybe TRBD2 (7 bases). Trimming removed 2 bases from V and 3 bases from J, with 11 bases in between. Germline V lookup: CDR1 SGHRS, CDR2 YFSETQ. The CDR3 has 14 residues. The CDR3 region is CASSFRGAEETQYF. CDR3 nucleotide sequence: TGCGCCAGCAGCTTCCGGGGGGCGGAAGAGACCCAGTACTTC.

This clone was seen more than once but under ten times. This chain connects TRBV7-9 to TRBJ1-5; TRBD1 matches 10 bases. Germline V gene sequence: CDR1 SEHNR, CDR2 FQNEAQ (reference sequence). V lost 4 bases, J lost 3 bases, and 3 bases stayed unmatched. The CDR3 runs to 15 residues. CDR3 in DNA: TGTGCCAGCAGCTCCGGGACAGGGGACAATCAGCCCCAGCATTTT. Translated: CASSSGTGDNQPQHF.

The chain combines TRBV7-2 with TRBJ2-7, with 8 bases lining up with TRBD2. V shed 0 bases, J shed 2 bases, and the junction held 9 bases outside the gene matches. This CDR3 comprises 17 residues. CDR1 is SGHTA and CDR2 is FQGNSA in the germline V gene. In DNA, the CDR3 is TGTGCCAGCAGCTTAGCCCCATCGGGAGGGCCCACCTACGAGCAGTACTTC. It encodes CASSLAPSGGPTYEQYF.

CDR3 protein: CASSPDRGYGYTF. The CDR3 nucleotides are TGTGCCAGCAGTCCTGACAGGGGATATGGCTACACCTTC. This chain joins TRBV28 and TRBJ1-2; 8 bases are a match to TRBD1. V shed 5 bases, J shed 5 bases, and the junction held 4 bases outside the gene matches. The length of the CDR3 is 13 residues. Looked up from germline, CDR1 is MDHEN and CDR2 is SYDVKM.

The chain uses TRBV3-1 (or the pseudogene TRBV3-2) and TRBJ2-2; 9 bases map to TRBD2. Germline loops: CDR1 LGHDT, CDR2 YNNKEL (reference sequence). The CDR3 loop spans 16 amino acids. V lost 4 bases, J lost 3 bases, and 6 bases stayed unmatched. The CDR3 DNA sequence: TGTGCCAGCAGCCTACGGGGACTAGCAGACACCGGGGAGCTGTTTTTT. It is translated as CASSLRGLADTGELFF.

J is TRBJ1-1 and V is TRBV28; 9 bases are a match to TRBD1. V shed 2 bases, J shed 8 bases, and the junction held 3 bases outside the gene matches. This CDR3 contains 13 residues. Germline CDR1 is MDHEN and CDR2 is SYDVKM. In DNA form, the CDR3 reads TGTGCCAGCAGTTTAGGACAGGGGTTCGAAGCTTTCTTT. It encodes CASSLGQGFEAFF.

CDR3 region: CASSLGWGLGADTQYF. The DNA for the CDR3 is TGTGCCAGCAGCTTAGGTTGGGGACTAGGGGCAGATACGCAGTATTTT. The rearrangement joins TRBV11-1 to TRBJ2-3; 8 bases match TRBD2. With 1 base clipped from V and 4 bases from J, the junction kept 7 bases outside the gene matches. CDR3 length: 16 amino acids. From germline, CDR1 is SGHAT and CDR2 FQDESV (reference sequence).

The V and J genes are TRBV6-1 and TRBJ2-1; tentative D call: TRBD1 (7 bases). CDR1 and CDR2 from the germline V gene are MNHNS and SASEGT. V gave up 0 bases and J gave up 6 bases, with 12 bases separating them. This CDR3 has 15 residues. The CDR3 region is CASSEARQGGNEQFF. CDR3 sequence (DNA): TGTGCCAGCAGTGAAGCGCGTCAGGGGGGCAATGAGCAGTTCTTC.

The gene calls are TRBV6-6 and TRBJ2-3; D perhaps matches TRBD1 (5 bases). The CDR3 consists of 15 residues. Deletions cut 5 bases from V and 7 bases from J, with 19 bases between. Germline-derived CDR1 and CDR2 are MNHNY and SVGAGI (reference sequence). The CDR3 DNA sequence: TGTGCCAGCAGTACGTCCTTAGGGGTACCGAATACGCAGTATTTT. Protein sequence: CASSTSLGVPNTQYF.

The rearrangement uses TRBV27 and TRBJ2-5; tentatively, D is TRBD1 (5 bases). V was pared by 8 bases and J by 2 bases, with 15 bases between. This CDR3 has 14 residues. Per the germline V gene, CDR1 is MNHEY and CDR2 is SMNVEV (reference sequence). CDR3 coding DNA: TGTGCCAGCCAAAGGGGTAGGGATCAAGAGACCCAGTACTTC. As protein: CASQRGRDQETQYF.

The chain joins TRBV6-1 to TRBJ1-1; a weak D match, TRBD1 (6 bases). V gave up 5 bases and J gave up 12 bases, with 19 bases separating them. The CDR3 extends over 13 amino acids. CDR1 MNHNS and CDR2 SASEGT come from the germline V gene. This CDR3 is CASSSHSGGVTFF. The CDR3 DNA follows: TGTGCCAGCAGTTCCCATTCGGGGGGCGTGACTTTCTTT.

The chain has TRBV14 and TRBJ1-6; the D gene is possibly TRBD1 (6 bases). V was cut by 5 bases and J by 9 bases, with 11 bases left in between. This CDR3 has 13 residues. Per germline, CDR1 SGHDN and CDR2 FVKESK. DNA for the CDR3: TGTGCCAGCAGCGACCTCAGGGGTTCACCCCTCCACTTT. Protein sequence: CASSDLRGSPLHF.

The chain recombines TRBV4-2 with TRBJ1-2, with D maybe TRBD1 (6 bases). V lost 0 bases and J 7 bases, leaving 15 bases between the germline ends. CDR1 is LGHNA and CDR2 is YNFKEQ in the germline V gene. The CDR3 has 15 residues. This CDR3 reads CASSQETGGAAGYTF. In nucleotides, the CDR3 is TGTGCCAGCAGCCAAGAGACTGGGGGGGCTGCTGGCTACACCTTC.

The CDR3: CASSLTGLAELGGELFF. The CDR3 DNA is TGCGCCAGCAGCCTTACGGGACTAGCGGAACTGGGCGGGGAGCTGTTTTTT. The chain links TRBV5-1 to TRBJ2-2; 11 bases align to TRBD2. Germline V lookup: CDR1 SGHRS, CDR2 YFSETQ. The CDR3 is made up of 17 amino acids. The V and J ends lost 4 bases and 7 bases, in that order; junction bases with no gene match: 12.

The CDR3 DNA reads as TGTGCCAGCAGCCCCAGGGGGAGAATTGAAGCTTTCTTT. Translation: CASSPRGRIEAFF. V and J are TRBV27 and TRBJ1-1; 7 positions match TRBD1. The CDR3 length is 13 residues. CDR1 is MNHEY, CDR2 SMNVEV, per germline (reference sequence). J was trimmed by 7 bases and V by 6 bases; bases with no gene match: 8.

The chain joins TRBV3-1 (or the pseudogene TRBV3-2) to TRBJ2-1, with TRBD2 as a possible D gene (6 bases). In germline, CDR1 is LGHDT, CDR2 YNNKEL (reference sequence). With 1 base removed from V and 4 bases from J, the gap between germline ends came to 17 bases. The CDR3 contains 17 residues. The CDR3: CASSQVTQLAGYNEQFF. The CDR3 DNA reads TGTGCCAGCAGCCAAGTGACGCAACTAGCCGGTTACAATGAGCAGTTCTTC.

This chain uses TRBV27 with TRBJ2-7; D might be TRBD1 (6 bases). This CDR3 region has 14 residues. The germline V gene encodes CDR1 MNHEY and CDR2 SMNVEV (reference sequence). The V gene lost 0 bases and the J gene lost 6 bases, with 12 bases spanning the gap. The DNA for the CDR3 is TGTGCCAGCAGTTTATCGAAACAGGGAAGCGAGCAGTACTTC. Its translation: CASSLSKQGSEQYF.

V is TRBV28 and J is TRBJ2-7; 8 bases are shared with TRBD1. This CDR3 region has 15 residues. V shed 1 base, J shed 3 bases, and the junction held 5 bases outside the gene matches. Germline V gene sequence: CDR1 MDHEN, CDR2 SYDVKM. CDR3 bases: TGTGCCAGCAGTTTATATTCCAGGGGGCGCTACGAGCAGTACTTC. It is translated as CASSLYSRGRYEQYF.

This chain uses TRBV5-4 with TRBJ2-1, with 9 bases fitting TRBD1. V lost 4 bases, J lost 7 bases, and 6 bases stayed unmatched. Germline loops: CDR1 SGHNT, CDR2 YYREEE (reference sequence). The CDR3 has 14 amino acids. CDR3 residues: CASSRGTGKNEQFF. The CDR3 DNA reads as TGTGCCAGCAGCCGTGGGACAGGGAAGAATGAGCAGTTCTTC.

The genes are TRBV5-6 and TRBJ1-1; no clear D gene. The CDR3 runs 14 residues. The V and J ends lost 1 base and 2 bases respectively, with 9 bases between them. CDR1 is SGHDT and CDR2 is YYEEEE in the germline V gene. This CDR3 reads CASSLWAANTEAFF. CDR3 nucleotide sequence: TGTGCCAGCAGCTTGTGGGCAGCCAACACTGAAGCTTTCTTT.

The chain joins TRBV5-1 to TRBJ2-3; 8 nucleotides align to TRBD2. Germline lookup yields CDR1 SGHRS and CDR2 YFSETQ. The trim removed 2 bases at V and 0 bases at J, leaving 8 bases unmatched. This CDR3 comprises 17 residues. CDR3 sequence reads: CASSFFGAGGSTDTQYF. In DNA, the CDR3 is TGCGCCAGCAGCTTCTTCGGCGCGGGGGGAAGCACAGATACGCAGTATTTT.

V is TRBV2 and J is TRBJ2-3; 16 bases fit TRBD2. Germline assignment: CDR1 SNHLY and CDR2 FYNNEI. V was pared by 8 bases and J by 6 bases, with 8 bases of the junction left unmatched. The CDR3 loop spans 16 amino acids. CDR3 DNA: TGTGCCAGCCAGGGACTAGCGGGAGGGCGGGCGGATACGCAGTATTTT. It codes for CASQGLAGGRADTQYF.

This clone was observed once. The chain has TRBV20-1 and TRBJ2-6; 8 bases align to TRBD2. V trimming: 3 bases; J trimming: 4 bases; junction bases outside the gene matches: 14. CDR1 is DFQATT, CDR2 SNEGSKA, per germline (reference sequence). The CDR3 is 18 amino acids. The CDR3 loop reads CSASWGLGGASGANVLTF. The CDR3 DNA reads as TGCAGTGCTAGTTGGGGCCTCGGGGGGGCGTCCGGGGCCAACGTCCTGACTTTC.